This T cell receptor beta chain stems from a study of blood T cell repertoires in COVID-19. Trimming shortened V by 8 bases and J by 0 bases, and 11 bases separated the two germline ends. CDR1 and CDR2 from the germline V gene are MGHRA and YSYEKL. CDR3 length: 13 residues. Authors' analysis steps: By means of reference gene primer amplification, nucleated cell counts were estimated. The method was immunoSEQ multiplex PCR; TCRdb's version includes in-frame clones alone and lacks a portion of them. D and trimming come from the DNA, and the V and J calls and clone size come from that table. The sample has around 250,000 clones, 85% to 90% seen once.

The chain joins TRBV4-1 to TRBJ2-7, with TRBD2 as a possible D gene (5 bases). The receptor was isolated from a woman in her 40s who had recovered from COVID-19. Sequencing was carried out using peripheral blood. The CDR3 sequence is CASGGLTSYEQYF. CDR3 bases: TGCGCCAGCGGCGGGCTTACCTCCTACGAGCAGTACTTC.